Listed below are T cell receptor beta chains from one sample, sequenced in a study of beta chain features in type 1 diabetes. Sequencing used immunoSEQ multiplex PCR; TCRdb keeps in-frame clones, though not all of them. Here the sample spans 500,000 to 650,000 clones, 9.5% to 15% being singletons. The material sequenced was naive CD4+ T cells from blood. These receptors were collected from a man aged 25 to 40 with type 1 diabetes. Both conserved end residues are part of each CDR3. Each record gives: V gene, clone size, D gene, J gene, CDR3 protein, CDR3 DNA. A D gene is named only where the DNA matches it firmly. A row's size may be missing; if present it is once, few, many or a size class.

v_gene: TRBV27
abundance: NA
d_gene: TRBD2
j_gene: TRBJ2-3
CDR3aa: CASSLGPAGGTDTQYF
CDR3nt: TGTGCCAGCAGTCTCGGCCCAGCGGGGGGCACAGATACGCAGTATTTT

v_gene: TRBV28
abundance: few
d_gene: NA
j_gene: TRBJ2-7
CDR3aa: CASSDSSSGTDYF
CDR3nt: TGTGCCAGCAGCGACTCCTCATCCGGGACGGATTACTTC

v_gene: TRBV29-1
abundance: few
d_gene: TRBD2
j_gene: TRBJ2-3
CDR3aa: CSGGTRTDTQYF
CDR3nt: TGCAGCGGCGGGACTAGGACAGATACGCAGTATTTT

v_gene: TRBV11-2
abundance: NA
d_gene: NA
j_gene: TRBJ2-7
CDR3aa: CASSKDLPYGYEQYF
CDR3nt: TGTGCCAGCAGCAAAGATCTCCCATATGGGTACGAGCAGTACTTC

v_gene: TRBV9
abundance: few
d_gene: NA
j_gene: TRBJ1-6
CDR3aa: CASSLSEFDSPLHF
CDR3nt: TGTGCCAGCAGCCTCTCGGAATTTGATTCACCCCTCCACTTT

v_gene: TRBV6-5
abundance: NA
d_gene: TRBD2
j_gene: TRBJ2-7
CDR3aa: CASSYSDPSGGYEQYF
CDR3nt: TGTGCCAGCAGTTACTCAGATCCTAGCGGGGGCTACGAGCAGTACTTC

v_gene: TRBV9
abundance: few
d_gene: NA
j_gene: TRBJ1-2
CDR3aa: CASSPHLDSDYGYTF
CDR3nt: TGTGCCAGCAGCCCTCACTTAGACAGCGACTATGGCTACACCTTC

v_gene: TRBV11-2
abundance: few
d_gene: NA
j_gene: TRBJ2-3
CDR3aa: CASTPWDTQYF
CDR3nt: TGTGCCAGCACCCCCTGGGATACGCAGTATTTT

v_gene: TRBV6-5
abundance: few
d_gene: NA
j_gene: TRBJ2-7
CDR3aa: CASSYIPQGPYEQYF
CDR3nt: TGTGCCAGCAGTTACATCCCCCAGGGACCCTACGAGCAGTACTTC

v_gene: TRBV29-1
abundance: NA
d_gene: NA
j_gene: TRBJ2-7
CDR3aa: CSVIVVGGYSYEQYF
CDR3nt: TGCAGCGTGATTGTTGTTGGCGGCTACTCCTACGAGCAGTACTTC

v_gene: TRBV6-5
abundance: few
d_gene: NA
j_gene: TRBJ2-7
CDR3aa: CASSPPGAPSSEQYF
CDR3nt: TGTGCCAGCAGCCCGCCAGGGGCCCCCTCCTCGGAGCAGTACTTC

v_gene: TRBV12-5
abundance: NA
d_gene: NA
j_gene: TRBJ2-6
CDR3aa: CASGLDRPSNVLTF
CDR3nt: TGTGCTAGTGGTCTAGACAGACCTTCCAACGTCCTGACTTTC

v_gene: TRBV6-6
abundance: NA
d_gene: NA
j_gene: TRBJ2-7
CDR3aa: CASSYGGQVYEQYF
CDR3nt: TGTGCCAGCAGTTACGGCGGACAAGTGTACGAGCAGTACTTC

v_gene: TRBV5-1
abundance: NA
d_gene: NA
j_gene: TRBJ2-5
CDR3aa: CASRTDQETQYF
CDR3nt: TGCGCCAGCAGGACAGATCAAGAGACCCAGTACTTC

v_gene: TRBV11-3
abundance: NA
d_gene: NA
j_gene: TRBJ2-5
CDR3aa: CASGGRVLRDQETQYF
CDR3nt: TGTGCCAGCGGAGGACGGGTTCTCAGAGACCAAGAGACCCAGTACTTC

v_gene: TRBV7-2
abundance: few
d_gene: NA
j_gene: TRBJ2-3
CDR3aa: CASSLASDLTDTQYF
CDR3nt: TGTGCCAGCAGCTTAGCGAGTGACTTAACAGATACGCAGTATTTT

v_gene: TRBV30
abundance: NA
d_gene: NA
j_gene: TRBJ2-7
CDR3aa: CAWSIGLSPGEQYF
CDR3nt: TGTGCCTGGAGTATAGGGCTCAGTCCGGGCGAGCAGTACTTC

v_gene: TRBV5-8
abundance: few
d_gene: TRBD1
j_gene: TRBJ2-7
CDR3aa: CASAGTGGQYEQYF
CDR3nt: TGTGCCAGCGCCGGGACAGGGGGGCAATACGAGCAGTACTTC

v_gene: TRBV6-5
abundance: NA
d_gene: NA
j_gene: TRBJ2-2
CDR3aa: CASSYGGPQAPGELFF
CDR3nt: TGTGCCAGCAGTTACGGGGGGCCGCAAGCTCCCGGGGAGCTGTTTTTT

v_gene: TRBV25-1
abundance: few
d_gene: TRBD1
j_gene: TRBJ1-4
CDR3aa: CASLRQGLNEKLFF
CDR3nt: TGTGCCAGCCTTAGACAGGGCCTTAATGAAAAACTGTTTTTT

v_gene: TRBV5-1
abundance: NA
d_gene: TRBD1
j_gene: TRBJ2-1
CDR3aa: CASSSGQGGPYNEQFF
CDR3nt: TGCGCCAGCAGCTCGGGACAGGGGGGCCCCTACAATGAGCAGTTCTTC

v_gene: TRBV6-5
abundance: NA
d_gene: NA
j_gene: TRBJ2-7
CDR3aa: CASQEGNEQYF
CDR3nt: TGTGCCAGCCAGGAAGGAAACGAGCAGTACTTC

v_gene: TRBV2
abundance: NA
d_gene: NA
j_gene: TRBJ1-1
CDR3aa: CASSDEKVNTEAFF
CDR3nt: TGTGCCAGCAGTGACGAGAAGGTGAACACTGAAGCTTTCTTT

v_gene: TRBV7-2
abundance: few
d_gene: NA
j_gene: TRBJ1-5
CDR3aa: CASSPEKSQPQHF
CDR3nt: TGTGCCAGCAGCCCCGAGAAAAGTCAGCCCCAGCATTTT

v_gene: TRBV7-2
abundance: NA
d_gene: NA
j_gene: TRBJ2-6
CDR3aa: CASSLRAGGAGANVLTF
CDR3nt: TGTGCCAGCAGCCTAAGGGCAGGAGGGGCCGGGGCCAACGTCCTGACTTTC

v_gene: TRBV29-1
abundance: few
d_gene: NA
j_gene: TRBJ1-2
CDR3aa: CSVTGLVAGYTF
CDR3nt: TGCAGCGTGACCGGGCTTGTAGCGGGCTACACCTTC